This T cell receptor beta chain was obtained from a study of blood T cell repertoires in COVID-19. In the study overall: Italy, Spain and the United States were the sources of the convalescent and acute COVID-19 samples. Sources were T cells, B-cell-depleted T cells, or PBMCs; the material itself was cDNA or gDNA.

This clone came up a few times. Original data processing: Reference gene primers were amplified, and this amplification served to estimate nucleated cell counts. Sequencing was performed with immunoSEQ multiplex PCR; in TCRdb, only in-frame clones are kept and a portion is missing. D and trimming come from the DNA, and the V and J calls and clone size come from that table. Of about 58,000 clones detected, 60% to 85% appear once; the ten largest clones hold roughly 5.3%. The sequence was obtained from a human donor in a cohort sampled during active COVID-19. Sequencing was done on a sample of peripheral blood.

The CDR3 nucleotides are TGTGCCAGTAGCCTAGGACTTTCCTACTATGGCTACACCTTC. This sequence encodes CASSLGLSYYGYTF. V and J are TRBV19 and TRBJ1-2; D is ambiguous. The V and J ends lost 6 bases and 3 bases respectively, with 14 bases between them. The CDR3 extends over 14 amino acids. The germline V gene encodes CDR1 LNHDA and CDR2 SQIVND (reference sequence).